This T cell receptor (beta chain) was identified during a study of PD-L1 blockade in urothelial cancer. Data came from immunoSEQ multiplex PCR; TCRdb stores just in-frame clones and leaves some out. Counted here are about 26,000 clones, 86% occurring once; the ten biggest clones make up under 40%. The ends were cut back, 1 base at V and 1 base at J, with 11 bases in the middle. CDR3 length: 16 amino acids. Germline CDR1 and CDR2: MGHRA and YSYEKL. The receptor comes from a man aged 55-75 years with urothelial cancer. V gene TRBV4-1 combines with J gene TRBJ2-1; a possible D gene is TRBD2 (6 bases). The specimen comprised PBMCs, sampled around atezolizumab (anti-PD-L1) treatment. The CDR3 sequence: CASSQGRERSYNEQFF. CDR3 bases: TGCGCCAGCAGCCAAGGCCGGGAGAGGTCCTACAATGAGCAGTTCTTC.